Sequencing of this T cell receptor (beta chain) was carried out in a study of radiotherapy plus CTLA-4 blockade in lung cancer. Turning to the study itself: Among enrolled patients, over 15% responded and about 34% achieved disease control. General observations from the study: Early blood T cell clone changes and increased post-radiation serum interferon-beta were reportedly the strongest response predictors. After radiotherapy and ipilimumab, tumor-derived clones expanded in peripheral blood.

As concerns this clone: Its specificity is unknown. A junction boundary mismatches the germline segment, possibly from a read error.

Data came from immunoSEQ multiplex PCR; TCRdb stores just in-frame clones and leaves some out. Of about 51,000 clones detected, 77% appear once; the ten largest clones hold 2% to 2.5%. The CDR3 runs 16 residues. Participants had chemo-refractory metastatic non-small-cell lung cancer and were treated with focal radiation plus ipilimumab CTLA-4 blockade. The sequence came from a human donor with non-small cell lung cancer whose response to radiotherapy plus ipilimumab could not be evaluated. Sequenced here: peripheral blood, sampled from a patient treated with radiotherapy plus ipilimumab. The V call is TRBV5-3, the J call TRBJ2-7; D gene unclear. TRBV5-3 is classed as an ORF, of uncertain function. The CDR3 DNA follows: TGTGCCAGAAGCCGCCCCTTCGCCATAGCCTCCTACGAGCAGTGCTTC. The encoded protein is CARSRPFAIASYEQCF.